This T cell receptor (beta chain) was found in a study of T-cell reconstitution after alpha-beta-depleted transplantation in children. Notes on the study in general: Newly produced T cells mostly provided counts and TCRbeta diversity after one year, as hyperexpanded clones declined. It was surviving recipient T cells and thymic progenitors that gave some patients high TCRbeta diversity at day 60. After transplant, at about two months, alpha-beta T cells were reportedly derived from several hundred expanded graft clones.

There are many counts of this clonotype. Its antigen is not identified. The V and J ends lost 2 bases and 10 bases respectively, with 12 bases between them. This CDR3 is built from 14 residues. The library targeted TCRbeta and was prepared with unique molecular identifiers. In TCRdb, the PCR reads were re-called with MiXCR into one record per CDR3 protein. The sample yields over 120,000 distinct CDR3 sequences, 7.5% to 9% seen once. The source is a female patient under 10 years old who had a stem cell transplant for congenital amegakaryocytic thrombocytopenia, so the T cells may come from the graft donor. Sequenced here: PBMCs, mostly from graft donor cells, sampled 180 days after TCRalphabeta/CD19-depleted stem cell transplant. The chain links TRBV12-3 or TRBV12-4 to TRBJ1-6; D remains ambiguous. Here the CDR3 reads CASSLSSSNSPLHF. For the CDR3, the DNA is TGTGCCAGCAGTTTAAGTAGTTCCAACTCACCCCTCCACTTT.